This T cell receptor (beta chain) came from a study of blood T cells in healthy people across ages. Study results and caveats: The study found TCR beta diversity correlated strongly with naive T cell percentage.

Trimming cost V 7 bases and J 11 bases, with 23 bases left between them. The CDR3 extends over 14 amino acids. Germline loops: CDR1 MNHEY, CDR2 SVGAGI. A minimum of 7 million PBMCs was isolated per sample. In the case of this clonotype: Its antigen is not identified.

The authors ran a second PCR of roughly 6 to 12 cycles using a sample-barcoded 5' primer and a J-beta primer mix. With 12 random nucleotides, a template-switch adaptor tagged each individual cDNA molecule. Every sample gave at least 3 million paired-end reads containing CDR3. TCRdb re-derived calls from the 5' RACE reads in MiXCR, one entry per CDR3 protein. The profile shows about 1.5 million distinct CDR3 sequences, 42% of them singletons. The sequenced sample consisted of blood. The clonotype originates from a woman between 18 and 30 years old in good health. V gene TRBV6-5 combines with J gene TRBJ2-5; D remains unclear. The DNA of the CDR3 is TGTGCCAGCACCTACCGGCTGGGGAATAATGAGCAGTACTTC. This encodes CASTYRLGNNEQYF.